This T cell receptor (beta chain) was sequenced in a study of post-analysis software for immune sequencing data. To note about this clonotype: Its specificity is unknown.

Unique molecular identifiers were carried by the TCR beta cDNA libraries. Some 500,000 cDNA molecules were obtained from about 1 to 10 million T cells. TCRdb analysed the PCR reads with MiXCR anew, one entry per CDR3 protein. The data contain roughly 730,000 distinct CDR3 sequences, 25% to 30% of them seen just once; the ten biggest clones take up approximately 0.55%. Study-level points and caveats: F measure clustering grouped samples strongly by preparation batch.

The receptor was isolated from a girl under 18 with multiple sclerosis. Sequenced material: blood.

As DNA, the CDR3 is TGTGCCAGCAGTTACTCTGGGGGGCAAAACATTCAGTACTTC. Protein: CASSYSGGQNIQYF. V is TRBV6-2 or TRBV6-3 and J is TRBJ2-4, with D tentatively TRBD1 or TRBD2 (6 bases each). V shed 0 bases and J shed 5 bases, with 8 bases lying between them. The CDR3 consists of 14 residues. The V gene's germline CDR1 is MNHEY and CDR2 SVGEGT.